A selection of T cell receptor beta chains follows, all from one sample in a study of T cells in pancreatic ductal adenocarcinoma. Libraries were prepared by immunoSEQ multiplex PCR; TCRdb keeps only in-frame clonotypes and omits some of them. The sample yields 15,000 to 20,000 clones, roughly 90% seen once. The sequenced sample was PBMCs. These receptors were taken from a human donor with pancreatic ductal adenocarcinoma. CDR3s include the opening cysteine and the closing phenylalanine or tryptophan. The D gene is left open where the match is weak. Some rows have no size entry. The others give once, few or many, or a class for an expanded clone.

v_gene: TRBV10-3
d_gene: TRBD1
abundance: few
j_gene: TRBJ1-6
CDR3aa: CAISPRDSQNSPLHF
CDR3nt: TGTGCCATCAGTCCAAGGGACAGCCAAAATTCACCCCTCCACTTT

v_gene: TRBV7-2
d_gene: TRBD2
abundance: -
j_gene: TRBJ2-2
CDR3aa: CASSILGRGYTGELFF
CDR3nt: TGTGCCAGCAGCATCTTAGGGCGGGGGTACACCGGGGAGCTGTTTTTT

v_gene: TRBV7-9
d_gene: TRBD1
abundance: -
j_gene: TRBJ1-2
CDR3aa: CASSFPGQGIGYTF
CDR3nt: TGTGCCAGCAGCTTTCCGGGACAGGGAATTGGCTACACCTTC

v_gene: TRBV5-1
d_gene: -
abundance: -
j_gene: TRBJ2-7
CDR3aa: CASSSQGFTYEQYF
CDR3nt: TGCGCCAGCAGTTCTCAGGGGTTCACCTACGAGCAGTACTTC

v_gene: TRBV19
d_gene: TRBD1
abundance: -
j_gene: TRBJ2-1
CDR3aa: CASNRQGGNEQFF
CDR3nt: TGTGCCAGTAACAGACAGGGCGGGAATGAGCAGTTCTTC

v_gene: TRBV10-3
d_gene: TRBD2
abundance: -
j_gene: TRBJ2-2
CDR3aa: CAISDAGRAATGELFF
CDR3nt: TGTGCCATCAGTGACGCGGGGAGGGCGGCCACCGGGGAGCTGTTTTTT

v_gene: TRBV7-9
d_gene: TRBD1
abundance: -
j_gene: TRBJ1-1
CDR3aa: CASSVGQANTEAFF
CDR3nt: TGTGCCAGCAGCGTGGGACAGGCCAACACTGAAGCTTTCTTT

v_gene: TRBV7-2
d_gene: -
abundance: -
j_gene: TRBJ1-2
CDR3aa: CASRPSLLRGYTF
CDR3nt: TGTGCCAGCAGACCAAGCCTCCTTCGTGGCTACACCTTC

v_gene: TRBV5-6
d_gene: -
abundance: -
j_gene: TRBJ1-6
CDR3aa: CASSPTANSPLHF
CDR3nt: TGTGCCAGCAGCCCGACAGCCAATTCACCCCTCCACTTT

v_gene: TRBV20-1
d_gene: TRBD1
abundance: few
j_gene: TRBJ1-4
CDR3aa: CSAPRGTEVFF
CDR3nt: TGCAGTGCCCCACGCGGGACAGAGGTGTTTTTT

v_gene: TRBV6-1
d_gene: TRBD1
abundance: -
j_gene: TRBJ1-1
CDR3aa: CASSGTVNTEAFF
CDR3nt: TGTGCCAGCTCCGGGACAGTGAACACTGAAGCTTTCTTT

v_gene: TRBV5-1
d_gene: -
abundance: -
j_gene: TRBJ1-6
CDR3aa: CASSARAETSEPLHF
CDR3nt: TGCGCCAGCAGCGCCCGCGCCGAAACTTCCGAGCCCCTCCACTTT

v_gene: TRBV2
d_gene: -
abundance: -
j_gene: TRBJ1-4
CDR3aa: CASRKRTATNEKLFF
CDR3nt: TGTGCCAGCAGGAAGCGGACGGCAACTAATGAAAAACTGTTTTTT

v_gene: TRBV28
d_gene: -
abundance: -
j_gene: TRBJ2-7
CDR3aa: CASTPTGSSYEQYF
CDR3nt: TGTGCCAGCACACCTACAGGGTCCTCCTACGAGCAGTACTTC

v_gene: TRBV4-2
d_gene: TRBD1
abundance: few
j_gene: TRBJ1-1
CDR3aa: CASRSGQPNTEAFF
CDR3nt: TGTGCCAGCAGGTCGGGACAGCCGAACACTGAAGCTTTCTTT

v_gene: TRBV11-3
d_gene: TRBD1
abundance: -
j_gene: TRBJ2-7
CDR3aa: CASSSRGQGGYEQYF
CDR3nt: TGTGCCAGCAGTTCCCGGGGACAGGGGGGTTACGAGCAGTACTTC

v_gene: TRBV11-3
d_gene: -
abundance: -
j_gene: TRBJ2-1
CDR3aa: CASSLDYRDMRNEQFF
CDR3nt: TGTGCCAGCAGCTTAGATTATAGGGACATGAGGAATGAGCAGTTCTTC

v_gene: TRBV25-1
d_gene: TRBD2
abundance: -
j_gene: TRBJ2-7
CDR3aa: CASSGSSGPYEQYF
CDR3nt: TGTGCCAGCAGTGGCTCTAGCGGGCCCTACGAGCAGTACTTC

v_gene: TRBV7-9
d_gene: TRBD1
abundance: -
j_gene: TRBJ2-2
CDR3aa: CASSSEPQGSGELFF
CDR3nt: TGTGCCAGCAGCTCTGAACCACAGGGGTCCGGGGAGCTGTTTTTT

v_gene: TRBV11-2
d_gene: TRBD1
abundance: -
j_gene: TRBJ2-7
CDR3aa: CASSTNLGQGQVEQYF
CDR3nt: TGTGCCAGCAGCACAAACCTGGGACAGGGACAGGTCGAGCAGTACTTC

v_gene: TRBV28
d_gene: -
abundance: once
j_gene: TRBJ1-1
CDR3aa: CASRERRGSMNTEAFF
CDR3nt: TGTGCCAGCAGGGAGAGACGGGGATCCATGAACACTGAAGCTTTCTTT

v_gene: TRBV19
d_gene: TRBD2
abundance: -
j_gene: TRBJ2-1
CDR3aa: CASSIDIWTSGYNEQFF
CDR3nt: TGTGCCAGTAGTATAGATATTTGGACTAGCGGCTACAATGAGCAGTTCTTC

v_gene: TRBV14
d_gene: TRBD1
abundance: -
j_gene: TRBJ2-3
CDR3aa: CASSRLRDRHSTDTQYF
CDR3nt: TGTGCCAGCAGCCGCCTCCGGGACAGACATAGCACAGATACGCAGTATTTT

v_gene: TRBV5-1
d_gene: -
abundance: -
j_gene: TRBJ1-5
CDR3aa: CASSFEGGGPQHF
CDR3nt: TGCGCCAGCAGCTTTGAAGGGGGTGGGCCCCAGCATTTT

v_gene: TRBV29-1
d_gene: TRBD1
abundance: -
j_gene: TRBJ2-7
CDR3aa: CSVGYGTGAYEQYF
CDR3nt: TGCAGCGTTGGATACGGGACAGGGGCCTACGAGCAGTACTTC

v_gene: TRBV10-2
d_gene: TRBD1
abundance: -
j_gene: TRBJ2-1
CDR3aa: CASSAGDRASYEQFF
CDR3nt: TGCGCCAGCAGTGCCGGAGACAGGGCTTCTTATGAGCAGTTCTTC

v_gene: TRBV7-3
d_gene: TRBD1
abundance: -
j_gene: TRBJ1-1
CDR3aa: CASSQGTDSRAFF
CDR3nt: TGTGCCAGCAGCCAGGGGACAGACTCTCGAGCTTTCTTT

v_gene: TRBV11-3
d_gene: TRBD1
abundance: -
j_gene: TRBJ1-2
CDR3aa: CASSLDLGQGASGYTF
CDR3nt: TGTGCCAGCAGCTTAGACCTGGGACAGGGGGCAAGTGGCTACACCTTC

v_gene: TRBV6-6
d_gene: -
abundance: -
j_gene: TRBJ2-7
CDR3aa: CASTLGQSYEQYF
CDR3nt: TGTGCCAGCACCCTCGGACAGTCCTACGAGCAGTACTTC

v_gene: TRBV27
d_gene: TRBD2
abundance: -
j_gene: TRBJ2-2
CDR3aa: CASRSSGGYYDTGELFF
CDR3nt: TGTGCCAGCAGGTCTAGCGGGGGATATTACGACACCGGGGAGCTGTTTTTT

v_gene: TRBV19
d_gene: -
abundance: -
j_gene: TRBJ1-2
CDR3aa: CASSMGPGGLYGYTF
CDR3nt: TGTGCCAGTAGTATGGGGCCCGGGGGGCTCTATGGCTACACCTTC

v_gene: TRBV9
d_gene: TRBD1
abundance: few
j_gene: TRBJ2-4
CDR3aa: CASSIDRGNIQYF
CDR3nt: TGTGCCAGCAGCATTGACAGGGGAAACATTCAGTACTTC

v_gene: TRBV30
d_gene: TRBD1
abundance: -
j_gene: TRBJ1-2
CDR3aa: CAWSVGGGYTF
CDR3nt: TGTGCCTGGAGTGTAGGGGGCGGCTACACCTTC

v_gene: TRBV7-2
d_gene: TRBD2
abundance: -
j_gene: TRBJ2-3
CDR3aa: CASSLVGSGGPDTQYF
CDR3nt: TGTGCCAGCAGCTTAGTAGGTAGCGGGGGGCCAGATACGCAGTATTTT

v_gene: TRBV19
d_gene: TRBD2
abundance: -
j_gene: TRBJ2-3
CDR3aa: CASTLLGGDGTDTQYF
CDR3nt: TGTGCCAGTACCCTTTTGGGGGGGGATGGCACAGATACGCAGTATTTT

v_gene: TRBV5-1
d_gene: -
abundance: -
j_gene: TRBJ1-2
CDR3aa: CASSGGYREGGYTF
CDR3nt: TGCGCCAGCAGCGGCGGGTACAGGGAGGGTGGCTACACCTTC

v_gene: TRBV30
d_gene: -
abundance: -
j_gene: TRBJ2-3
CDR3aa: CACSNAGYSDTQYF
CDR3nt: TGTGCCTGCTCGAATGCGGGGTACTCAGATACGCAGTATTTT

v_gene: TRBV5-5
d_gene: -
abundance: -
j_gene: TRBJ1-2
CDR3aa: CASSLAANYGYTF
CDR3nt: TGTGCCAGCAGCTTGGCTGCTAACTATGGCTACACCTTC

v_gene: TRBV7-3
d_gene: TRBD2
abundance: -
j_gene: TRBJ2-1
CDR3aa: CASSQLAGAYNEQFF
CDR3nt: TGTGCCAGCAGCCAACTAGCGGGGGCCTACAATGAGCAGTTCTTC

v_gene: TRBV6-1
d_gene: -
abundance: -
j_gene: TRBJ1-3
CDR3aa: CASSEVPPRLYSGNTIYF
CDR3nt: TGTGCCAGCAGCGAAGTCCCCCCGCGGCTTTACTCTGGAAACACCATATATTTT

v_gene: TRBV28
d_gene: TRBD1
abundance: -
j_gene: TRBJ1-1
CDR3aa: CASSPPGQGTEAFF
CDR3nt: TGTGCCAGCAGTCCACCGGGACAGGGGACTGAAGCTTTCTTT

v_gene: TRBV7-2
d_gene: TRBD1
abundance: -
j_gene: TRBJ1-1
CDR3aa: CASSTGTGGTEAFF
CDR3nt: TGTGCCAGCAGCACCGGGACAGGGGGGACTGAAGCTTTCTTT

v_gene: TRBV6-5
d_gene: -
abundance: -
j_gene: TRBJ1-1
CDR3aa: CASTSFTEAFF
CDR3nt: TGTGCCAGCACCTCGTTCACTGAAGCTTTCTTT

v_gene: TRBV28
d_gene: -
abundance: -
j_gene: TRBJ2-3
CDR3aa: CASSFPGNTDTQYF
CDR3nt: TGTGCCAGCAGTTTTCCCGGGAACACAGATACGCAGTATTTT